This is a list of T cell receptor beta chains from one sample in a study of T cell repertoires in cytomegalovirus infection. TCRdb processed the reads anew with MiXCR; each CDR3 protein has one entry. The table includes about 400,000 distinct CDR3 sequences, 15% to 20% detected once. Sequencing was performed on PBMCs. The receptors shown here come from a human donor in good health (CMV status not recorded). Some clones in this sample may be carry-over from other donors' samples. Both conserved end residues are part of each CDR3. The order of the fields is V gene, J gene, clone size, D gene, CDR3 protein, CDR3 DNA. A D gene is named only where the DNA matches it firmly. Size is stated for part of the rows, as once, few or many counts, or as a class when the clone is expanded.

TRBV9	TRBJ2-3	few	NA	CASSVWGDGTNTQYF	TGTGCCAGCAGCGTTTGGGGGGATGGAACGAATACGCAGTATTTT
TRBV7-2	TRBJ1-2	many	NA	CASSSMGSRVGGYTF	TGTGCCAGCAGCTCTATGGGCTCCAGGGTTGGTGGCTACACCTTC
TRBV2	TRBJ2-7	NA	NA	CASSDLARGEQYF	TGTGCCAGCAGTGATTTGGCCCGCGGGGAGCAGTACTTC
TRBV7-2	TRBJ2-5	many	NA	CASSLGPDTGETQYF	TGTGCCAGCAGCTTAGGCCCGGATACCGGAGAGACCCAGTACTTC
TRBV4-1	TRBJ2-1	NA	NA	CASSQEPRAGNEQFF	TGCGCCAGCAGCCAAGAGCCCAGGGCCGGCAATGAGCAGTTCTTC
TRBV12-3/TRBV12-4	TRBJ2-1	many	TRBD2	CASSPPLAGRGNEQFF	TGTGCCAGCAGTCCTCCACTAGCGGGAAGAGGCAATGAGCAGTTCTTC
TRBV28	TRBJ2-7	few	TRBD1	CASRDRGNYEQYF	TGTGCCAGCAGAGACAGGGGGAACTACGAGCAGTACTTC
TRBV12-3/TRBV12-4	TRBJ2-7	NA	TRBD1	CASSNRDSSYEQYF	TGTGCCAGCAGTAACCGGGACAGCTCCTACGAGCAGTACTTC
TRBV2	TRBJ1-2	few	NA	CASSEWTDSYGYTF	TGTGCCAGCAGTGAATGGACAGACTCTTATGGCTACACCTTC
TRBV28	TRBJ1-1	NA	NA	CATRVLNTEAFF	TGTGCCACTCGGGTACTGAACACTGAAGCTTTCTTT
TRBV7-9	TRBJ2-1	NA	TRBD1	CASSSPGQGGNEQFF	TGTGCCAGCAGCTCACCGGGACAGGGAGGCAATGAGCAGTTCTTC
TRBV7-9	TRBJ1-3	many	NA	CASSFARNTIYF	TGTGCCAGCAGCTTCGCCCGGAACACCATATATTTT
TRBV29-1	TRBJ1-5	few	NA	CSAGQLNQPQHF	TGCAGCGCGGGACAACTCAATCAGCCCCAGCATTTT
TRBV12-3/TRBV12-4	TRBJ2-5	NA	NA	CASSPLRAAVTQYF	TGTGCCAGCAGCCCCCTTCGGGCAGCCGTGACCCAGTACTTC
TRBV2	TRBJ2-3	few	NA	CAILRDSDTDTQYF	TGTGCCATACTCCGGGACTCAGACACAGATACGCAGTATTTT
TRBV5-6	TRBJ1-6	many	NA	CASSYRQPTYNSPLHF	TGTGCCAGCAGCTACCGACAGCCGACCTATAATTCACCCCTCCACTTT
TRBV7-9	TRBJ2-5	few	NA	CASSPLGVRETQYF	TGTGCCAGCAGCCCCCTGGGGGTAAGGGAGACCCAGTACTTC
TRBV11-2	TRBJ2-7	few	TRBD1	CASRFTGGDLYEQYF	TGTGCCAGCAGGTTTACAGGGGGTGACCTCTACGAGCAGTACTTC